The rows below give T cell receptor beta chains drawn from one sample of a study of T cells in pancreatic ductal adenocarcinoma. The assay was immunoSEQ multiplex PCR, and TCRdb's table has in-frame clones only and misses some. The profile shows roughly 100,000 clones, nearly 95% of them singletons. The sample was PBMCs. The receptors come from a human donor with pancreatic ductal adenocarcinoma. CDR3s include the opening cysteine and the closing phenylalanine or tryptophan. A D gene is named only where the DNA matches it firmly. A clone size is listed for some rows: how often the clone was seen (once, few, many), or a class if it is expanded.

j_gene: TRBJ2-3; v_gene: TRBV30; d_gene: TRBD2; abundance: .; CDR3nt: TGTGCCTGGAGTGTATTAGCGGGAGCTACAGATACGCAGTATTTT; CDR3aa: CAWSVLAGATDTQYF
j_gene: TRBJ2-7; v_gene: TRBV5-1; d_gene: TRBD2; abundance: .; CDR3nt: TGCGCCAGCAGTCTGACTAGCGTAGCCTACGAGCAGTACTTC; CDR3aa: CASSLTSVAYEQYF
j_gene: TRBJ2-2; v_gene: TRBV7-6; d_gene: .; abundance: .; CDR3nt: TGTGCCAGCAGCTTACTAGTCGGGAACACCGGGGAGCTGTTTTTT; CDR3aa: CASSLLVGNTGELFF
j_gene: TRBJ2-5; v_gene: TRBV9; d_gene: .; abundance: .; CDR3nt: TGTGCCAGCAGCGTTGGGGCCCTAGCGCGTCAAGAGACCCAGTACTTC; CDR3aa: CASSVGALARQETQYF
j_gene: TRBJ2-7; v_gene: TRBV5-4; d_gene: .; abundance: .; CDR3nt: TGTGCCAGCAGCTCTCAAGCGACTGCCTACGAGCAGTACTTC; CDR3aa: CASSSQATAYEQYF
j_gene: TRBJ1-5; v_gene: TRBV19; d_gene: .; abundance: .; CDR3nt: TGTGCCAGTAGGGCCCAGGGGCCCAGCAATCAGCCCCAGCATTTT; CDR3aa: CASRAQGPSNQPQHF
j_gene: TRBJ2-7; v_gene: TRBV4-1; d_gene: TRBD2; abundance: .; CDR3nt: TGCGCCAGCAGCCAGGTCTCGGGAGGGGAGGGCTACGAGCAGTACTTC; CDR3aa: CASSQVSGGEGYEQYF
j_gene: TRBJ2-7; v_gene: TRBV5-4; d_gene: .; abundance: .; CDR3nt: TGTGCCAGCAGCTTTCAGGGGACGGGCACCTACGAGCAGTACTTC; CDR3aa: CASSFQGTGTYEQYF
j_gene: TRBJ2-1; v_gene: TRBV4-3; d_gene: TRBD2; abundance: .; CDR3nt: TGCGCCAGCAGCCAAGAGGGCGGGAGGATCCATGAGCAGTTCTTC; CDR3aa: CASSQEGGRIHEQFF
j_gene: TRBJ2-7; v_gene: TRBV5-1; d_gene: TRBD2; abundance: .; CDR3nt: TGCGCCAGCAGCGGGTCGGGGGGCTACGAGCAGTACTTC; CDR3aa: CASSGSGGYEQYF
j_gene: TRBJ2-1; v_gene: TRBV6-5; d_gene: TRBD1; abundance: .; CDR3nt: TGTGCCAGCAGTTACTCTGGGCAGGGGGCCAATGAGCAGTTCTTC; CDR3aa: CASSYSGQGANEQFF
j_gene: TRBJ1-1; v_gene: TRBV18; d_gene: .; abundance: .; CDR3nt: TGTGCCAGCTCACCAATAGCCCAGACCACTGAAGCTTTCTTT; CDR3aa: CASSPIAQTTEAFF
j_gene: TRBJ2-5; v_gene: TRBV28; d_gene: TRBD2; abundance: .; CDR3nt: TGTGCCAGCAGTTTCGGCGGGCCGAGCGGGAGAACGGAGACCCAGTACTTC; CDR3aa: CASSFGGPSGRTETQYF
j_gene: TRBJ2-2; v_gene: TRBV29-1; d_gene: .; abundance: .; CDR3nt: TGCAGCGTCATTTTGCGGGCAACCGGGGAGCTGTTTTTT; CDR3aa: CSVILRATGELFF
j_gene: TRBJ2-3; v_gene: TRBV15; d_gene: .; abundance: .; CDR3nt: TGTGCCACCACCCGCGGCGATACGCAGTATTTT; CDR3aa: CATTRGDTQYF
j_gene: TRBJ1-2; v_gene: TRBV25-1; d_gene: .; abundance: few; CDR3nt: TGTGCCAGCAGGACAGGCCTGGGCTACACCTTC; CDR3aa: CASRTGLGYTF
j_gene: TRBJ2-2; v_gene: TRBV6-1; d_gene: TRBD2; abundance: .; CDR3nt: TGTGCCAGCAGTGCCCAGCGGGAGTCTGGGGAGCTGTTTTTT; CDR3aa: CASSAQRESGELFF
j_gene: TRBJ2-6; v_gene: TRBV7-7; d_gene: TRBD2; abundance: .; CDR3nt: TGTGCTAGCAGCTCTCCCTTAGCGGGAACGCCGTTCTCTGGGGCCAACGTCCTGACTTTC; CDR3aa: CASSSPLAGTPFSGANVLTF
j_gene: TRBJ2-5; v_gene: TRBV7-7; d_gene: .; abundance: .; CDR3nt: TGCCGAACGGGGCAAGAGACCCAGTACTTC; CDR3aa: CRTGQETQYF
j_gene: TRBJ2-5; v_gene: TRBV5-1; d_gene: TRBD1; abundance: few; CDR3nt: TGCGCCAGCAGGGGACAGACACAAGAGACCCAGTACTTC; CDR3aa: CASRGQTQETQYF
j_gene: TRBJ1-2; v_gene: TRBV27; d_gene: .; abundance: .; CDR3nt: TGTGCCAGCAGTTTATCAGGGTCAGGGAATGGCTACACCTTC; CDR3aa: CASSLSGSGNGYTF
j_gene: TRBJ2-1; v_gene: TRBV7-2; d_gene: .; abundance: .; CDR3nt: TGTGCCAGCAGCTTAGGTGCCGGGGCCTACAATGAGCAGTTCTTC; CDR3aa: CASSLGAGAYNEQFF
j_gene: TRBJ2-1; v_gene: TRBV19; d_gene: TRBD1; abundance: .; CDR3nt: TGTGCCAGTATGGGGACAGGCGGCTCCTACAATGAGCAGTTCTTC; CDR3aa: CASMGTGGSYNEQFF
j_gene: TRBJ2-7; v_gene: TRBV30; d_gene: .; abundance: .; CDR3nt: TGTGCCTGGAGTCAGACACCCCCCTACGAGCAGTACTTC; CDR3aa: CAWSQTPPYEQYF
j_gene: TRBJ2-1; v_gene: TRBV7-7; d_gene: TRBD2; abundance: .; CDR3nt: TGTGCCAGCAGCTTAGGGGGAGGGCCAAACAATGAGCAGTTCTTC; CDR3aa: CASSLGGGPNNEQFF
j_gene: TRBJ2-7; v_gene: TRBV19; d_gene: TRBD1; abundance: .; CDR3nt: TGTGCCAGTAGGCCCGGGACAGGGTTGGGGTACGAGCAGTACTTC; CDR3aa: CASRPGTGLGYEQYF
j_gene: TRBJ2-3; v_gene: TRBV7-9; d_gene: .; abundance: .; CDR3nt: TGTGCCAGCAGCCGGTTTCGCGGGAGAGAGGGGGGCACAGATACGCAGTATTTT; CDR3aa: CASSRFRGREGGTDTQYF
j_gene: TRBJ2-7; v_gene: TRBV5-1; d_gene: .; abundance: .; CDR3nt: TGCGCCAGCAGCTTGGAAACGGGAGAAGCGGACGAGCAGTACTTC; CDR3aa: CASSLETGEADEQYF
j_gene: TRBJ2-2; v_gene: TRBV18; d_gene: TRBD1; abundance: .; CDR3nt: TGTGCCAGCTCACCACCGGGACAGGGCGAAACCGGGGAGCTGTTTTTT; CDR3aa: CASSPPGQGETGELFF
j_gene: TRBJ2-7; v_gene: TRBV11-2; d_gene: .; abundance: .; CDR3nt: TGTGCCAGCAGCGCAGACAGTTTCGGGCAGTACTTC; CDR3aa: CASSADSFGQYF
j_gene: TRBJ1-4; v_gene: TRBV12-2; d_gene: .; abundance: .; CDR3nt: TGTGCAAGTCGCTTAGTAGGGGGGGAGGGTGAAAAACTGTTTTTT; CDR3aa: CASRLVGGEGEKLFF
j_gene: TRBJ2-1; v_gene: TRBV20-1; d_gene: .; abundance: .; CDR3nt: TGCAGTGCTCCAACCCTCGGTGAGCAGTTCTTC; CDR3aa: CSAPTLGEQFF
j_gene: TRBJ2-3; v_gene: TRBV27; d_gene: .; abundance: .; CDR3nt: TGTGCCAGCAGTTCTCCCAGGGGCCCAGATACGCAGTATTTT; CDR3aa: CASSSPRGPDTQYF
j_gene: TRBJ2-1; v_gene: TRBV5-1; d_gene: .; abundance: .; CDR3nt: TGCGCCAGCAGTTTAACGGGGTTGAGCTCCTACAATGAGCAGTTCTTC; CDR3aa: CASSLTGLSSYNEQFF
j_gene: TRBJ2-1; v_gene: TRBV5-1; d_gene: .; abundance: .; CDR3nt: TGCGCCAGCAGCTTTAGGGGCGAGAGCTCCTACAATGAGCAGTTCTTC; CDR3aa: CASSFRGESSYNEQFF
j_gene: TRBJ2-5; v_gene: TRBV5-1; d_gene: TRBD2; abundance: once; CDR3nt: TGCGCCAGCAGCTCCGTAGCGGGAGGAGGGGAGACCCAGTACTTC; CDR3aa: CASSSVAGGGETQYF
j_gene: TRBJ2-3; v_gene: TRBV15; d_gene: .; abundance: few; CDR3nt: TGTGCCACCAGCAGAGATCGGCATGGCGGGTTAGATACGCAGTATTTT; CDR3aa: CATSRDRHGGLDTQYF
j_gene: TRBJ2-1; v_gene: TRBV6-6; d_gene: TRBD2; abundance: once; CDR3nt: TGTGCCAGCAACGTACCCAGGGAGGGCAATGAGCAGTTCTTC; CDR3aa: CASNVPREGNEQFF
j_gene: TRBJ2-1; v_gene: TRBV11-2; d_gene: .; abundance: .; CDR3nt: TGTGCCAGCAGCTCGCCCCGGGGTCAGCACAATGAGCAGTTCTTC; CDR3aa: CASSSPRGQHNEQFF
j_gene: TRBJ1-3; v_gene: TRBV19; d_gene: TRBD1; abundance: .; CDR3nt: TGTGCCAGTAGGACAGGGGTATCTGGAAACACCATATATTTT; CDR3aa: CASRTGVSGNTIYF
j_gene: TRBJ1-3; v_gene: TRBV16; d_gene: .; abundance: .; CDR3nt: TGTGCCAGCAGCCAATACAGGTCTGGGGACACCATATATTTT; CDR3aa: CASSQYRSGDTIYF
j_gene: TRBJ2-2; v_gene: TRBV18; d_gene: .; abundance: .; CDR3nt: TGTGCCAGCTCACCAACTAGTGGGACCGGGGAGCTGTTTTTT; CDR3aa: CASSPTSGTGELFF
j_gene: TRBJ2-1; v_gene: TRBV6-6; d_gene: .; abundance: .; CDR3nt: TGTGCCAGCAGTTCTTCCCAGACAGACAATGAGCAGTTCTTC; CDR3aa: CASSSSQTDNEQFF
j_gene: TRBJ2-7; v_gene: TRBV5-1; d_gene: TRBD2; abundance: .; CDR3nt: TGCGCCAGCAGCTTGGCTAGCGGCTACGAGCAGTACTTC; CDR3aa: CASSLASGYEQYF
j_gene: TRBJ1-5; v_gene: TRBV5-6; d_gene: .; abundance: .; CDR3nt: TGTGCCAGCAGCCTCAAAGGGGGAAGTTGGGATCAGCCCCAGCATTTT; CDR3aa: CASSLKGGSWDQPQHF
j_gene: TRBJ2-4; v_gene: TRBV29-1; d_gene: .; abundance: .; CDR3nt: TGCAGCGTCTCAGGACAGGGAGGGGCCAAAAACATTCAGTACTTC; CDR3aa: CSVSGQGGAKNIQYF
j_gene: TRBJ2-1; v_gene: TRBV5-1; d_gene: TRBD1; abundance: .; CDR3nt: TGCGCCAGCAGCACGAGACAGGGGGCCTTCTACAATGAGCAGTTCTTC; CDR3aa: CASSTRQGAFYNEQFF
j_gene: TRBJ1-3; v_gene: TRBV4-3; d_gene: .; abundance: .; CDR3nt: TGCGCCAGCAGCCAAGATGGTAGGGCAGGGTTCGGAAACACCATATATTTT; CDR3aa: CASSQDGRAGFGNTIYF
j_gene: TRBJ2-1; v_gene: TRBV5-4; d_gene: .; abundance: .; CDR3nt: TGTGCCAGCAGTCGGAAGGGAGCCGACTACAATGAGCAGTTCTTC; CDR3aa: CASSRKGADYNEQFF
j_gene: TRBJ2-7; v_gene: TRBV4-3; d_gene: .; abundance: .; CDR3nt: TGCGCCAGCAGCCAAGAAGGGGGTCCCTACGAGCAGTACTTC; CDR3aa: CASSQEGGPYEQYF
j_gene: TRBJ1-5; v_gene: TRBV19; d_gene: .; abundance: .; CDR3nt: TGTGCCAGTAGATTGGAGAGTATATCCAATCAGCCCCAGCATTTT; CDR3aa: CASRLESISNQPQHF
j_gene: TRBJ2-3; v_gene: TRBV23-1; d_gene: TRBD1; abundance: .; CDR3nt: TGCGCCAGCAGTCGACAGGGTGGAGGCACAGATACGCAGTATTTT; CDR3aa: CASSRQGGGTDTQYF
j_gene: TRBJ2-5; v_gene: TRBV5-1; d_gene: TRBD2; abundance: .; CDR3nt: TGCGCCAGACCGGGAGGGTACATCATGGCAGAGACCCAGTACTTC; CDR3aa: CARPGGYIMAETQYF
j_gene: TRBJ1-2; v_gene: TRBV28; d_gene: .; abundance: .; CDR3nt: TGTGCCAGCAACCGGGAGGACAGCTATGGCTACACCTTC; CDR3aa: CASNREDSYGYTF